Reported below is one T cell receptor (beta chain). Its antigen is undetermined. This PCR relied on a set of 60 Vbeta primers and 13 Jbeta primers. Sequencing used immunoSEQ multiplex PCR; TCRdb keeps in-frame clones, though not all of them. The sample yields around 130,000 clones, roughly 75% seen once. The record originates from a study of cytomegalovirus exposure and HLA in healthy donors. The study's findings and limits: Across all donors, roughly uniform sequencing depth was an assumption of the presence/absence analyses.

The junction had 5 bases not matched to a gene; V was cut back by 2 bases and J by 5 bases. CDR3 length equals 15 residues. CDR1 is SGHAT and CDR2 is FQNNGV in the germline V gene. Sequencing was carried out using PBMCs. This clonotype originated in a man younger than 40 in good health and CMV-seronegative. The chain employs TRBV11-2 and TRBJ1-4; 7 bases map to TRBD1. The CDR3 region has the DNA TGTGCCAGCAGCTTAATAGGGGGCGGGAATGAAAAACTGTTTTTT. It yields the protein CASSLIGGGNEKLFF.